These T cell receptor beta chains were read from a single sample in a study of shared clonotypes between healthy human individuals. Data came from immunoSEQ multiplex PCR; TCRdb stores just in-frame clones and leaves some out. The table has some 740,000 clones, more than 85% seen once. The sequencing input was naive CD8+ T cells sorted from blood. Every receptor here comes from a man younger than 40 in good health. CDR3s include the opening cysteine and the closing phenylalanine or tryptophan. D genes are given only for firm matches. Size tells how often a clone was seen (once, few, many) or the class of an expanded clone, and some rows leave it out.

j_call	clone_size	v_call	d_call	cdr3_nt	cdr3_aa
TRBJ2-1	.	TRBV27	TRBD2	TGTGCCAGCAGCCTATCGACCCGGCTGGGGCTAGCGGGAGGGGTTATTAATGAGCAGTTCTTC	CASSLSTRLGLAGGVINEQFF
TRBJ2-3	.	TRBV4-1	.	TGCGCCAGCAGCCAAGGTCTGACTCTTCCTAGCACAGATACGCAGTATTTT	CASSQGLTLPSTDTQYF
TRBJ1-1	.	TRBV9	.	TGTGCCAGCAGCGTATCTCAAGGGGCCGCCGGGACTTTCTTT	CASSVSQGAAGTFF
TRBJ2-1	.	TRBV27	.	TGTGCCAGCAGTCGCGACCCCCCCGGGTACAATGAGCAGTTCTTC	CASSRDPPGYNEQFF
TRBJ2-7	.	TRBV7-8	TRBD1	TGTGCCAGCAGCTCGCCGGGACAGCAGTCGATCGAGCAGTACTTC	CASSSPGQQSIEQYF
TRBJ2-1	.	TRBV27	TRBD2	TGTGCCAGCAGTTTATTGTCTAGCGGGAGCTCCTACAATGAGCAGTTCTTC	CASSLLSSGSSYNEQFF
TRBJ2-7	.	TRBV11-3	.	TGTGCCAGCAGCTTGCGGGGACATGGCATAGACGAGCAGTACTTT	CASSLRGHGIDEQYF
TRBJ2-1	.	TRBV2	.	TGTGCCAGCAGAGACAGCCCTGAGCAGTTCTTC	CASRDSPEQFF
TRBJ2-4	once	TRBV25-1	.	TGTGCCAGCAGTGATGGATCGTATGGACAAAACATTCAGTACTTC	CASSDGSYGQNIQYF
TRBJ2-7	.	TRBV19	TRBD2	TGTGCCAGTAGTATAGACGCGGGGGTCTTCTACGAGCAGTACTTC	CASSIDAGVFYEQYF
TRBJ2-1	.	TRBV27	TRBD2	TGTGCCAGCAGTTTGGGGCGACTAGCGGGAGTAGGGAATGAGCAGTTCTTC	CASSLGRLAGVGNEQFF
TRBJ1-3	.	TRBV10-1	TRBD1	TGCGCCAGTCGACAGGGAGAGGGTCGCTCTGGAAACACCATATATTTT	CASRQGEGRSGNTIYF
TRBJ1-1	.	TRBV7-2	TRBD1	TGTGCCAGCAGCACCCGGACAGGGGTGAACACTGAAGCTTTCTTT	CASSTRTGVNTEAFF
TRBJ1-5	.	TRBV19	.	TGTGCCAGTAGTATCCTGACTTCCTATCAGCCCCAGCATTTT	CASSILTSYQPQHF
TRBJ1-3	.	TRBV18	.	TGTGCCAGCTCAGAGGGGCAGCGGTTTACCATATATTTT	CASSEGQRFTIYF
TRBJ2-2	.	TRBV4-1	.	TGCGCCAGCAGCCAAGAGATGGCAGGAAGCACCGGGGAGCTGTTTTTT	CASSQEMAGSTGELFF